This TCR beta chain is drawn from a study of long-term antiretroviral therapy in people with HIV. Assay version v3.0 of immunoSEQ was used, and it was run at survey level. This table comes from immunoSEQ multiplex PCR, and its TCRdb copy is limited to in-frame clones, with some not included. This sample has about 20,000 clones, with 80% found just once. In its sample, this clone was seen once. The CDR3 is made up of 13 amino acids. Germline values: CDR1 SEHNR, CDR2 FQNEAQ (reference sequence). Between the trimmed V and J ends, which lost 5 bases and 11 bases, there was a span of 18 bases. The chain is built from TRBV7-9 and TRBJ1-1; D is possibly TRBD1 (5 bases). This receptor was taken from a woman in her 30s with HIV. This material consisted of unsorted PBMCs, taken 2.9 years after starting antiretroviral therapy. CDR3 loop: CASSPTTDHGAFF. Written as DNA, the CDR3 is TGTGCCAGCAGCCCAACGACAGACCATGGGGCTTTCTTT.